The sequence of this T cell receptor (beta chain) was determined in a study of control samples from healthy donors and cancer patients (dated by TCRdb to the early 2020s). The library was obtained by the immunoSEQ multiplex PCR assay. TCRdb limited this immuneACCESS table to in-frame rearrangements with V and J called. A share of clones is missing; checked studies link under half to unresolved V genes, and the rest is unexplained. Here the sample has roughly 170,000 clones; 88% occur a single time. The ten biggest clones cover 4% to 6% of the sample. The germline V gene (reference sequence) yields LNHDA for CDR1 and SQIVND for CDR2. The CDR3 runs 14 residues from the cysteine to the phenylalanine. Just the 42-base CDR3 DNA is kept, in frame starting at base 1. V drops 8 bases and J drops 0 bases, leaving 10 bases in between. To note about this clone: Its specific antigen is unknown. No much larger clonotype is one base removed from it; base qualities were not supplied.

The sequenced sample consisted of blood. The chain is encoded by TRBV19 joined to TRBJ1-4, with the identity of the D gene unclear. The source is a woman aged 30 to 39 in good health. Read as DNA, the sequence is TGTGCCAGTGGAAATCCCCCAACTAATGAAAAACTGTTTTTT. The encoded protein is CASGNPPTNEKLFF. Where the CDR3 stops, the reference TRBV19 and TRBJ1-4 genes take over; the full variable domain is DGGITQSPKYLFRKEGQNVTLSCEQNLNHDAMYWYRQDPGQGLRLIYYSQIVNDFQKGDIAEGYSVSREKKESFPLTVTSAQKNPTAFYLCASGNPPTNEKLFFGSGTQLSVL.